This paragraph covers one T cell receptor (beta chain) sequence. Its antigen specificity is not known. The sample holds no much larger clone one base away, and base qualities are not on file. Libraries were prepared through the immunoSEQ multiplex PCR assay. The multiplex PCR relied on a mix of 60 forward primers for TCR Vbeta segments and 13 reverse primers for TCR Jbeta segments. A multiplex PCR assay on genomic DNA amplified the CDR3 region of rearranged TCR beta genes. On the Illumina HiSeq System, the amplified TCR beta libraries were sequenced as 87-base-pair reads. The authors' pipeline ran thus. A later analysis counted tens of millions of unique TCR beta chains across the 500 to 850 repertoires, and roughly 10 million of these chains were shared by at least two donors. To remove PCR and sequencing errors, raw reads were error-corrected and collapsed into unique sequences using a nearest-neighbor algorithm that merged closely related sequences. Alignment of CDR3 sequences to IMGT reference sequences was used to assign V, D and J gene segments. For a sequence to be retained, at least a six-nucleotide match to both a V gene segment and a J gene segment was required. A rearrangement was called productive if the CDR3 had no stop codons and remained in frame with V and J, and every other rearrangement was called non-productive. CDR3 was defined according to IMGT convention as the region running from the second conserved V-encoded cysteine to the conserved J-encoded phenylalanine. Sequences without an unambiguous match to a single V gene segment were excluded from the earlier analysis of 587 of the donors. An earlier analysis of 587 of the donors classified V segments as functional when productive rearrangements were above 56.7% and as segregating when the standard deviation between donors was above 5%. A statistical classification framework was developed to diagnose cytomegalovirus status using the catalog of TCR beta chain sequences. V and J gene assignment, in a later analysis, came from comparing TCR nucleotide sequences with IMGT/GENE-DB human TR gene sequences. In a later analysis, CDR3 sequences and most-parsimonious VDJ recombination scenarios were assigned using the TCRdist pipeline. A later analysis defined each TCR beta chain by its CDR3 amino acid sequence plus V-gene family, and excluded reads lacking a unique V-gene family. In a later analysis, several hundred highly shared, low-generation-probability nucleotide sequences were removed to address suspected cross-contamination and a sequencing artifact. In a later analysis, a clonal expansion index was calculated for each public chain from normalized within-repertoire ranks of inferred template counts. In a later analysis, generation probabilities were computed using a VDJ recombination model fitted to out-of-frame rearrangements, and the results were checked against IGoR. In a later analysis, TCR-TCR, TCR-HLA and TCR-CMV co-occurrence was scored with hypergeometric tests, and a repertoire-size bias correction was applied to TCR pairs. A later analysis estimated false discovery rates by permuting HLA or CMV assignments 20 times. In a later analysis, co-occurring TCRs were grouped using DBSCAN, and TCRdist sequence similarity was added for clustering within HLA-allele-positive subsets. Repertoires with fewer than 30,000 or more than 120,000 public chains, plus five repertoires with anomalous nucleotide sharing, were excluded from co-occurrence clustering. Here the immuneACCESS table is served through TCRdb, limited to in-frame sequences with V and J called. Missing clones are a known gap in these copies; in checked studies unresolved V genes cover under half, and the rest lacks a known reason. V, J and clone size were drawn from that table, and D and trimming were deduced from the DNA. Here the sample has about 140,000 clones; around 79% occur a single time. The biggest ten clones account for 6.5% to 8% of the sample.

The CDR3 spans 19 residues, from the cysteine through the phenylalanine. The DNA shown is the 57-base CDR3, in frame from base 1. Based on the germline V gene, the CDR1 and CDR2 sequences are SGHDT and YYEEEE. Relative to germline, V is missing 5 bases and J is missing 2 bases, with 17 bases of the junction outside any gene match. This entry belongs to a study of cytomegalovirus exposure and HLA in healthy donors (dated by TCRdb to 2016 to 2017). For the wider study: An earlier analysis of 587 of the donors reported under 300 Gb of sequence data and approximately 120 million unique TCR beta sequences obtained from about 179 million T cells. About 280 gigabases of sequencing data and tens of millions of unique TCR sequences were included in an early release covering 550 to 800 HLA-typed donors. Of the roughly 400 genotyped donors, over 80% were placed in the genetic ancestry cluster associated with self-reported Caucasian donors. The aim of the study was to test whether cataloging public T cell receptors could identify signatures of past pathogen exposure. The study profiled the T cell repertoires of hundreds of subjects by immunosequencing and related them to cytomegalovirus serostatus. A separate validation cohort of 100 to 150 different subjects was used in addition to the 666-subject first cohort. To predict cytomegalovirus infection status, the study combined high-throughput TCR immunosequencing, statistical association of individual TCRs with disease status, and machine learning. To study patterns of TCR occurrence, a later analysis re-analyzed previously published TCR beta repertoires from 700 or so donors and added high-resolution HLA genotyping. The later analysis used no new phenotypic data to find candidate immune exposures, relying instead on TCR beta sequences and their occurrence across donors. An earlier analysis of fewer than 700 of the donors applied high-throughput TCR beta sequencing to assess whether each TCR beta V gene segment acted as functional or pseudogenic. Donor age, sex, ethnicity and CMV serostatus were compiled alongside the repertoire data. Genome-wide SNP genotypes for about 60% of the 666 donors were used in a later genetic analysis, which treated that subset as a discovery cohort. Every repertoire in the discovery cohort had been generated on one and the same sequencing platform. Class I and class II HLA loci were covered by the typing at four-digit resolution. Typing coverage differed by locus: A, B, C, DRB1 and DQB1 were typed in about 620-630 donors, DQA1 in approximately 520, DPA1 in 600 to 610, and DPB1 in 472. Because of strong linkage in the cohort, roughly five DR-DQ haplotypes were treated as single units for association and clustering. Among roughly 400 genotyped donors of the cohort, an average of about 220,000 unique TCR beta nucleotide sequences was sequenced per donor, of which roughly 18% were non-productive.

The cohort was made up of 500 to 850 healthy bone marrow donors. At the time of sampling, all cohort members were nominally healthy, though unrecorded immune exposures were likely present. The donor was CMV seropositive and was included in the group of 290 or so seropositive cohort members. A peripheral blood sample was provided by each donor, and peripheral blood mononuclear cells were used for TCR beta sequencing. The Qiagen DNeasy Blood Extraction Kit was used to extract genomic DNA from the blood cell samples. Overall study results and their limits: When HLA alleles, especially DR and DQ, strongly co-occurred, TCR associations were difficult to assign to individual alleles. An association between a missense DCLRE1C variant and V-gene and J-gene trimming of TCR beta chains was found in a later genetic analysis and replicated in an independent cohort. It was suggested by the authors that the approach could potentially be generalized to other disease states and immunological phenotypes. A further reported finding was that TCR beta sequences accurately predicted the HLA-A and HLA-B alleles for most subjects in the first cohort. A cluster of highly shared sequence variants was judged likely to be a technical artifact of the sequencing pipeline. HLA typing was unavailable for some donors at each locus, so association tests used only the typed subset. According to a later analysis, TCR association rates differed among HLA loci, with DRB1 alleles showing the most associated TCRs and HLA-C alleles showing the fewest. Compared with the roughly 710-donor mean, donors in an Asian-associated ancestry cluster had fewer N-insertions in productive TCRs, according to a later genetic analysis. While some public TCRs were present in many individuals, most TCR sequences turned up only very rarely across donors. Most CMV-associated TCR beta chains appeared to be HLA-restricted in a later analysis, and the HLA associations seemed to be driven largely by CMV exposure. In both the original and validation cohorts, the classifier was reported to diagnose cytomegalovirus status with high specificity and sensitivity. Three of the identified cytomegalovirus-associated TCR beta chains were confirmed in vitro to be specific for cytomegalovirus antigens. The earlier analysis of approximately 560 of the donors excluded some 15 rarely observed V segments, including chromosome 9 orphons, because counts were too low. CMV serostatus was the only immune exposure information available for the cohort. An earlier analysis of several hundred of the donors showed that most TCR beta V segments appeared in productive rearrangements either about 90% or about 30% of the time, which broadly matched IMGT annotations. The presence/absence analyses assumed that sequencing depth was roughly uniform across donors, and that assumption may not be true. A later analysis associated 15,000 or so TCR beta sequences with specific HLA alleles at a false discovery rate of 0.05. A total of 164 TCR beta chains were listed by the study as associated with cytomegalovirus. Correlated functional status among segregating V segments might reflect linkage disequilibrium, but an unknown experimental factor could not be ruled out. Some IMGT-functional V segments, including TRBV6-2 and TRBV6-3, could not be told apart with the 87-base-pair reads, so those segments were excluded. Several of the top co-occurrence clusters appeared to be linked to parvovirus B19, influenza, CMV and Epstein-Barr virus, according to a later analysis. Only TCR beta chains were sequenced in this cohort, and the absence of alpha or paired-chain data limited detectable features. In a later analysis, HLA-associated TCR beta chains were found to be more clonally expanded and to have lower generation probabilities than equally common non-associated chains.

Sequencing was performed on PBMCs. This receptor chain uses TRBV5-6 and TRBJ2-2, and TRBD2 aligns with 8 junction nucleotides. The TCR sequence derives from a man aged 35 to 55 in good health and CMV-seropositive. The CDR3 amino acid sequence is: CASRPSYGLAGLNTGELFF. The nucleotides read TGTGCCAGCAGACCTAGCTACGGCCTAGCGGGCCTTAACACCGGGGAGCTGTTTTTT.